This TCR beta chain was sequenced in a study of response to subunit inactivated influenza vaccine. Broader study findings: Seasonal influenza vaccination, on each occasion, was suggested by the authors to recruit few new T cells.

Via MiXCR, TCRdb re-called the RT-PCR reads, giving one row per CDR3 protein. The data contain around 850,000 distinct CDR3 sequences, 15% to 20% of them singletons. This clonotype has a handful of counts. Antigen unknown. The CDR3 covers 15 residues. Germline V lookup: CDR1 MNHEY, CDR2 SVGEGT. The V end was cut by 2 bases, the J end by 0 bases, with 8 bases between. This TCR was recovered from a man in his fifties or sixties who received an inactivated influenza vaccine. This specimen was PBMCs from blood, taken around 5 days after vaccination. The chain combines TRBV6-2 or TRBV6-3 with TRBJ2-1, with D possibly called TRBD1 or TRBD2 (5 bases each). CDR3 nucleotides: TGTGCCAGCAGTTACGAGGGGAGCTCCTACAATGAGCAGTTCTTC. It encodes CASSYEGSSYNEQFF.